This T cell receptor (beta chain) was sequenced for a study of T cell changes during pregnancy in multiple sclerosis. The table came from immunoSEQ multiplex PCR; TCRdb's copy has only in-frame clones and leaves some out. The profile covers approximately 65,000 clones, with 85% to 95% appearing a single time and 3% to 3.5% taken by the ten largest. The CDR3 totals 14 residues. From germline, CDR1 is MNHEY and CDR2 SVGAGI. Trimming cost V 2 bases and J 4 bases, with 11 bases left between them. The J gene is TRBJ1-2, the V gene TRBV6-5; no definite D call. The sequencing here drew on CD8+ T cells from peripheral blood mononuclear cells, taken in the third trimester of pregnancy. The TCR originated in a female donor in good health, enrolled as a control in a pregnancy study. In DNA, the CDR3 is TGTGCCAGCAGTTACGGCCCAGTCCTCTATGGCTACACCTTC. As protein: CASSYGPVLYGYTF.